This TCR beta chain was recovered during a study of blood T cells in healthy people across ages. CDR3 length: 13 amino acids. Germline CDR1 is MNHEY and CDR2 is SVGAGI. Combining a sample-barcoded 5' primer with a J-beta primer mix, a second PCR ran for roughly 6 to 11 cycles. TCRdb ran MiXCR on the 5' RACE reads and lists one entry per CDR3 protein. This table holds about 830,000 distinct CDR3 sequences, around 62% found once. This clonotype originated in a man under 40 in good health. The rearrangement joins TRBV6-5 to TRBJ2-5; no clear D gene. The DNA end favors TRBJ2-7, so the J call may be wrong. The sequencing input was blood. The CDR3 DNA follows: TGTGCCAGCAGTTACAACAGTCTCTACGAGCAGTACTTC. Its protein product is CASSYNSLYEQYF.